This T cell receptor (beta chain) comes out of a study of T cells in Graves' hyperthyroidism and ophthalmopathy. This clonotype has at least ten counts. Its antigen is unknown. What was amplified from RNA transcripts were TCR beta CDR3 regions. During a first-round RT-PCR of the TCR CDR3, the HTBI primer set was used. Each CDR3 protein gets one entry after TCRdb re-called the multiplex PCR reads with MiXCR. The sample comprises 300,000 to 450,000 distinct CDR3 sequences, approximately 15% of which are singletons, and 20% to 25% rests with the top ten. The CDR3 runs to 13 residues. Trimming removed 5 bases from V and 9 bases from J, with 14 bases in between. Points from the study as a whole: In the analysis, a 13 V-J model separated ophthalmopathy from stable hyperthyroidism.

Subjects aged 18 to 65 presented with newly diagnosed hyperthyroidism of less than 2 months' duration. For the diagnoses, clinical symptoms, serum thyroxine and TRAb, thyroid ultrasound and orbital computed tomography were used. The PBMCs were taken from approximately 11 ml of fresh peripheral blood. The sequence was obtained from a man younger than 40 with Graves' hyperthyroidism that later progressed to Graves' ophthalmopathy. The sequencing input was blood. This sequence joins TRBV12-3 or TRBV12-4 and TRBJ1-5, with unresolved D. This CDR3 reads CASSPTVLRPQHF. CDR3 coding DNA: TGTGCCAGCAGTCCCACGGTTTTGCGGCCCCAGCATTTT.